This T cell receptor (beta chain) stems from a study of response to subunit inactivated influenza vaccine. Ten or more counts support this clonotype. Its antigen is not identified. Study-wide results and caveats: Every seasonal influenza vaccination brings in few new T cells, the authors suggested.

V lost 8 bases and J lost 0, with 13 bases in between. CDR3 length equals 15 residues. TCRdb reprocessed the RT-PCR reads with MiXCR, giving one entry per CDR3 protein. The data hold 500,000 or so distinct CDR3 sequences, with about 10% observed a single time. The starting material was PBMCs from blood, obtained 40 to 50 days after vaccination. The chain uses TRBV12-3 or TRBV12-4 and TRBJ2-2, with D uncertain. The TCR comes from a man aged 50 or older who received an inactivated influenza vaccine. CDR3 nucleotide sequence: TGTGCCAGCTTACTGACTGGAACGAACACCGGGGAGCTGTTTTTT. Translating gives CASLLTGTNTGELFF.